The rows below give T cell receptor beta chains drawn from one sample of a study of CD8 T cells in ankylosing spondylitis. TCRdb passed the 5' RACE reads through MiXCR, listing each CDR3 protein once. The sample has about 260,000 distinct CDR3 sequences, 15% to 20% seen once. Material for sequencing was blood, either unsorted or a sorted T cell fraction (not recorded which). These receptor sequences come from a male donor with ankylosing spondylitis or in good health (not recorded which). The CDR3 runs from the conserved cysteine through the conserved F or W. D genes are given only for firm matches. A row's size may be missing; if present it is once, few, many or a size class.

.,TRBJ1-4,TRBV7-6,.,TGTGCCAGCAGCTTATCCTGGACTAATGAAAAACTGTTTTTT,CASSLSWTNEKLFF
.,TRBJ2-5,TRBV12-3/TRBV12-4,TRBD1,TGTGCCAGCAGTTTAGCGTTTTCAGGACAGGGAAAAGAGACCCAGTACTTC,CASSLAFSGQGKETQYF
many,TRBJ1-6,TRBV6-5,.,TGTGCCAGCAGTTACTCGCCGGGTCTCAGCTCCTATAATTCACCCCTCCACTTT,CASSYSPGLSSYNSPLHF
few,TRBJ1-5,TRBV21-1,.,TGTGCCAGCAAGTCCCAGGACAGGTTAGCGGATCAGCCCCAGCATTTT,CASKSQDRLADQPQHF
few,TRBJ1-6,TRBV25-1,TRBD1,TGTGCCAGCAGCGACGTTCTAGGGGGCTGGTCACCCCTCCACTTT,CASSDVLGGWSPLHF
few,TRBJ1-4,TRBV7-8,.,TGTGCCAGCAGCTTCTTTGCAGGGGAGGGTGAAAAACTGTTTTTT,CASSFFAGEGEKLFF
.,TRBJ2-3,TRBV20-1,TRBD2,TGCTGTGCTAGATCGGGACTAGCGGGAGTTGGCACAGATACGCAGTATTTT,CCARSGLAGVGTDTQYF
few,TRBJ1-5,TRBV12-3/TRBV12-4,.,TGTGCCAGCAGGGAAGACGATCAGCCCCAGCATTTT,CASREDDQPQHF
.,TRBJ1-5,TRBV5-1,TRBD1,TGCGCCAGCAGTCGGGCAGGGGGCTGGGATCAGCCCCAGCATTTT,CASSRAGGWDQPQHF
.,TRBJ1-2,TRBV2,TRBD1,TGTGCCAGCAGTGGAGACAGGGCCGGCGGCTATGGCTACACCTTC,CASSGDRAGGYGYTF
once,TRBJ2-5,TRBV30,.,TGTGCCTGGAAAGGGGAAGAGACCCAGTACTTC,CAWKGEETQYF
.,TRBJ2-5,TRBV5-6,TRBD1,TGTGCCAGCAGCCTGGAGAACAGGGGGACTGAGACCCAGTACTTC,CASSLENRGTETQYF